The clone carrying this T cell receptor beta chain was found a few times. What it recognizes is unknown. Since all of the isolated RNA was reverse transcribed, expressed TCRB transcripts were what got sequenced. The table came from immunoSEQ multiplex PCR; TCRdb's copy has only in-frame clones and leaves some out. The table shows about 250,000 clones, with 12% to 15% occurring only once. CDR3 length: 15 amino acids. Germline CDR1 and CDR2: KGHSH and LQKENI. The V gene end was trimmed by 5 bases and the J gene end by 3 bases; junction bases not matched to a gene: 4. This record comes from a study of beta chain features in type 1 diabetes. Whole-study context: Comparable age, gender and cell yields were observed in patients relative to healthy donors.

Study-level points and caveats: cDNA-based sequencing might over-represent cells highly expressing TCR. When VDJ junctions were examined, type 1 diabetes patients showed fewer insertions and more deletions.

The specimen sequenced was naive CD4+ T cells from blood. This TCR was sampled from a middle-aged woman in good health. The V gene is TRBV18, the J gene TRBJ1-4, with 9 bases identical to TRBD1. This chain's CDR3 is CASSSQGAANEKLFF. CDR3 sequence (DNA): TGTGCCAGCTCATCACAGGGGGCGGCTAATGAAAAACTGTTTTTT. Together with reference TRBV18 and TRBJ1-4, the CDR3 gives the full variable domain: NAGVMQNPRHLVRRRGQEARLRCSPMKGHSHVYWYRQLPEEGLKFMVYLQKENIIDESGMPKERFSAEFPKEGPSILRIQQVVRGDSAAYFCASSSQGAANEKLFFGSGTQLSVL.